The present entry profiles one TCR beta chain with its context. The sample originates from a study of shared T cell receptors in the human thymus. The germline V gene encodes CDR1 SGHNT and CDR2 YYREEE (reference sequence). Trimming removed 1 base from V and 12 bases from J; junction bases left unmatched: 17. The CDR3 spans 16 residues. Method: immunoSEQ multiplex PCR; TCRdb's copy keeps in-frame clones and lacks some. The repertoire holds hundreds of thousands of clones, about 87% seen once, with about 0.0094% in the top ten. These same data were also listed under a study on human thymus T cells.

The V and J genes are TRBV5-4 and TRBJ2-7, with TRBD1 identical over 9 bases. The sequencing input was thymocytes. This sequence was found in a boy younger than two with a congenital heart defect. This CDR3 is CASSLSPGTGFYRRYF. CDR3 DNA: TGTGCCAGCAGCTTGTCCCCCGGGACAGGGTTTTATCGGCGGTACTTC.